The 5 T cell receptor beta chains in this list originate from one sample, sequenced in a study of cytomegalovirus exposure and HLA in healthy donors. PCR was performed using 60 Vbeta and 13 Jbeta primers. Here immunoSEQ multiplex PCR was the method, and the copy in TCRdb shows in-frame clones only, minus some. The profile shows 110,000 to 150,000 clones, 80% to 85% of them singletons. Input material: PBMCs. All receptors derive from a female donor in good health and CMV-seronegative.

This clone was found a few times. The V and J genes are TRBV7-2 and TRBJ1-5; D gene uncertain. The CDR3 has 13 amino acids. The ends were cut back, 5 bases at V and 5 bases at J, with 10 bases in the middle. In germline, CDR1 is SGHTA, CDR2 FQGNSA. The CDR3 spells CASSPRGDQPQHF. CDR3 nucleotide sequence: TGTGCCAGCAGCCCCCGCGGGGATCAGCCCCAGCATTTT.

This chain uses TRBV2 with TRBJ2-5; 9 bases align to TRBD1. Germline V lookup: CDR1 SNHLY, CDR2 FYNNEI. The CDR3 sequence is 14 residues long. J was trimmed by 3 bases and V by 4 bases; bases with no gene match: 3. CDR3 amino acids: CASSGGTGKETQYF. The CDR3 nucleotides read TGTGCCAGCAGTGGTGGGACAGGGAAAGAGACCCAGTACTTC.

CDR3 sequence reads: CASSYRAQGIDTQYF. The DNA of the CDR3 is TGTGCCAGCAGTTACCGGGCTCAGGGGATAGATACGCAGTATTTT. This chain connects TRBV6-5 to TRBJ2-3; D might be TRBD1 (6 bases). The CDR3 is 15 residues long. Trimming pared 2 bases from V and 5 bases from J, leaving 14 bases between. Germline assignment: CDR1 MNHEY and CDR2 SVGAGI.

This chain connects TRBV27 to TRBJ2-7, with 10 bases that match TRBD2. V lost 1 base and J lost 6; bases outside the gene matches: 6. CDR3 length equals 15 residues. CDR1 and CDR2 (germline): MNHEY, SMNVEV (reference sequence). DNA of the CDR3: TGTGCCAGCAGTTTATGGTCTAGCGGGAGATCCGAGCAGTACTTC. Amino acid sequence: CASSLWSSGRSEQYF.

This chain uses TRBV6-1 with TRBJ2-7; maybe TRBD1 (7 bases). Looked up from germline, CDR1 is MNHNS and CDR2 is SASEGT. The CDR3 contains 15 residues. Between the trimmed V and J ends, which lost 6 bases and 2 bases, there was a span of 17 bases. CDR3 in amino acids: CASREGWTGPYEQYF. CDR3 coding DNA: TGTGCCAGCAGGGAGGGATGGACAGGCCCCTACGAGCAGTACTTC.